The TCR beta chain under discussion was sequenced for a study of cytomegalovirus exposure and HLA in healthy donors. The study's findings and limits: In a later analysis, an Asian-associated ancestry cluster reportedly showed fewer N-insertions than the roughly 730-donor mean.

Worth noting for this clone: Antigen specificity is unknown.

With 60 Vbeta and 13 Jbeta primers, the PCR was carried out. The method was immunoSEQ multiplex PCR; TCRdb's version includes in-frame clones alone and lacks a portion of them. The sample gives under 200,000 clones, roughly 80% of which show up once; 6.3% is in the top ten. The CDR3 sequence is 14 residues long. The germline V gene encodes CDR1 GTSNPN and CDR2 SVGIG (reference sequence). The study sampled nominally healthy donors, though unrecorded immune exposures were likely. Sequenced sample: PBMCs. The genes are TRBV30 and TRBJ2-5, with a possible D match to TRBD1 (5 bases). The J call is uncertain, as TRBJ2-7 better fits the DNA end. The TCR comes from a man aged 35-49 years in good health and CMV-seropositive. CDR3 amino acids: CAWSVGAGSYEQYF. In DNA, the CDR3 is TGTGCCTGGAGTGTAGGGGCAGGCTCCTACGAGCAGTACTTC.